The 8 T cell receptor beta chains below were found in one sample sequenced in a study of shared clonotypes between healthy human individuals. Here immunoSEQ multiplex PCR was the method, and the copy in TCRdb shows in-frame clones only, minus some. The sample contains about 490,000 clones, around 80% of which appear only once. Specimen: PBMCs. Receptors were obtained from a woman aged 40 to 49 in good health. Some clones in this sample may be carry-over from other donors' samples.

V is TRBV5-1 and J is TRBJ2-7; D is unresolved. Between the trimmed V and J ends, which lost 2 bases and 0 bases, there was a span of 9 bases. The CDR3 contains 14 residues. CDR1 and CDR2 from the germline V gene are SGHRS and YFSETQ. CDR3: CASSFVPNSYEQYF. CDR3 DNA sequence: TGCGCCAGCAGCTTTGTGCCAAACTCCTACGAGCAGTACTTC.

This rearrangement joins TRBV29-1 to TRBJ2-2; D remains unclear. V was trimmed by 4 bases and J by 4 bases, leaving 7 bases between them. CDR1 and CDR2 from the germline V gene are SQVTM and ANQGSEA. The CDR3 is 12 amino acids. Written as DNA, the CDR3 is TGCAGCGTTGCCCATCTCACCGGGGAGCTGTTTTTT. This codes for CSVAHLTGELFF.

This chain joins TRBV25-1 and TRBJ2-7, with 8 bases that match TRBD1. The CDR3 loop spans 18 amino acids. In germline, CDR1 is MGHDK, CDR2 SYGVNS. The ends lost 7 bases at V and 3 bases at J; junction bases unmatched: 20. The CDR3: CASMYFGQGLAVFYEQYF. The CDR3 region has the DNA TGTGCCAGCATGTACTTCGGACAGGGCTTAGCCGTTTTCTACGAGCAGTACTTC.

Notes on this clone: Additional DNA sequences in this sample encode the identical CDR3. The chain is built from TRBV7-2 and TRBJ2-7; D is unclear. CDR1 and CDR2 (germline): SGHTA, FQGNSA. The CDR3 has 12 amino acids. V lost 5 bases, J lost 0 bases, and 5 bases lay in between. This CDR3 is CASSPYSYEQYF. The CDR3 DNA is TGTGCCAGCAGCCCGTACTCCTACGAGCAGTACTTC.

The chain recombines TRBV6-6 with TRBJ2-1, with D tentatively TRBD1 (6 bases). The CDR3 runs 16 residues. Per the germline V gene, CDR1 is MNHNY and CDR2 is SVGAGI (reference sequence). The germline V and J ends were trimmed by 5 bases and 6 bases, with 20 bases remaining between them. The CDR3 sequence: CASSTRGTGSGNEQFF. CDR3 coding DNA: TGTGCCAGCAGTACTAGGGGGACCGGCAGCGGCAATGAGCAGTTCTTC.

The J gene is TRBJ2-7, the V gene TRBV28; D is possibly TRBD1 (6 bases). The CDR3 loop spans 15 amino acids. V was clipped by 6 bases and J by 2 bases, with 17 bases between them. CDR1 and CDR2 (germline): MDHEN, SYDVKM. CDR3 bases: TGTGCCAGCAGCCGCCCGGACAGTCCCCCCTACGAGCAGTACTTC. Amino acid sequence: CASSRPDSPPYEQYF.

The chain uses TRBV19 and TRBJ1-2; 8 bases are shared with TRBD1. The CDR3 runs to 13 residues. Trimming removed 5 bases from V and 7 bases from J; junction bases left unmatched: 6. Per germline, CDR1 LNHDA and CDR2 SQIVND (reference sequence). CDR3 sequence (DNA): TGTGCCAGTAGTCTCAGGGGGCTGAGTGGCTACACCTTC. Translating it yields CASSLRGLSGYTF.

The chain joins TRBV6-5 to TRBJ2-1; D not certain. Looked up from germline, CDR1 is MNHEY and CDR2 is SVGAGI. Trimming took 4 bases from V and 0 from J, leaving 13 bases between them. The CDR3 spans 16 residues. The CDR3 is CASSSGFRSSYNEQFF. In nucleotides, the CDR3 is TGTGCCAGCAGTTCCGGGTTCCGCTCCTCCTACAATGAGCAGTTCTTC.